A single sample is the source of the 28 T cell receptor beta chains below, sequenced in a study of cytomegalovirus exposure and HLA in healthy donors. The PCR had 60 Vbeta and 13 Jbeta primers. The repertoire was sequenced with immunoSEQ multiplex PCR; TCRdb's copy has only in-frame clones and lacks some. Of 70,000 to 95,000 clones in the sample, around 62% were seen once. Sequenced: PBMCs. These receptors were taken from a woman in her twenties or thirties in good health and CMV-seropositive.

The chain links TRBV5-1 to TRBJ1-6; 12 bases align to TRBD1. Germline values: CDR1 SGHRS, CDR2 YFSETQ. This CDR3 is 18 amino acids long. V lost 4 bases to trimming and J lost 4 bases; unmatched junction nucleotides: 9. The CDR3 sequence is CASSQGQGATLYNSPLHF. In nucleotides, the CDR3 is TGCGCCAGCAGCCAGGGACAGGGGGCGACCCTTTATAATTCACCCCTCCACTTT.

The chain employs TRBV5-1 and TRBJ1-1; no reliable D call. With 0 bases removed from V and 0 bases from J, the gap between germline ends came to 15 bases. The CDR3 contains 17 residues. From germline, CDR1 is SGHRS and CDR2 YFSETQ. CDR3 sequence: CASSLAVTDTLNTEAFF. The CDR3 DNA is TGCGCCAGCAGCTTGGCCGTCACAGACACTTTGAACACTGAAGCTTTCTTT.

The chain joins TRBV6-5 to TRBJ1-2; the match to TRBD1 covers 10 bases. Germline loops: CDR1 MNHEY, CDR2 SVGAGI. With 6 bases clipped from V and 6 bases from J, the junction kept 10 bases outside the gene matches. The CDR3 totals 15 residues. The CDR3 here is CASSIPGQGRHGYTF. The CDR3 region has the DNA TGTGCCAGCAGCATCCCGGGACAGGGGCGCCATGGCTACACCTTC.

The chain joins TRBV30 to TRBJ1-4, with 8 nucleotides matching TRBD1. The CDR3 is 13 residues long. J lost 13 bases, V lost 0 bases, and 7 bases had no gene match. Germline CDR1 and CDR2: GTSNPN and SVGIG (reference sequence). CDR3 in DNA: TGTGCCTGGAGTGTAGGGGCCAGGGGGCGACTGTTTTTT. Protein: CAWSVGARGRLFF. Full variable domain (outside the CDR3, taken from reference TRBV30 and TRBJ1-4): SQTIHQWPATLVQPVGSPLSLECTVEGTSNPNLYWYRQAAGRGLQLLFYSVGIGQISSEVPQNLSASRPQDRQFILSSKKLLLSDSGFYLCAWSVGARGRLFFGSGTQLSVL.

This clone was counted once. The chain joins TRBV6-4 to TRBJ2-1; the match to TRBD2 covers 7 bases. The CDR3 covers 15 residues. V shed 0 bases, J shed 4 bases, and the junction held 3 bases outside the gene matches. Germline values: CDR1 MRHNA, CDR2 SNTAGT. In nucleotides, the CDR3 is TGTGCCAGCAGTGACTCGGGGGGGGGATACAATGAGCAGTTCTTC. It yields the protein CASSDSGGGYNEQFF.

The CDR3: CASSEAVRNGGYTF. CDR3 nucleotides: TGTGCCAGCAGTGAAGCGGTCAGGAATGGTGGCTACACCTTC. This chain uses TRBV2 with TRBJ1-2, with no clear D. Germline V gene sequence: CDR1 SNHLY, CDR2 FYNNEI. The V gene lost 0 bases and the J gene lost 7 bases, with 12 bases spanning the gap. The CDR3 extends over 14 amino acids.

In this sample, this clone turned up once. The V and J genes are TRBV7-2 and TRBJ1-3; unclear D gene. The germline CDR1 and CDR2 sequences are SGHTA and FQGNSA. The CDR3 extends over 13 amino acids. Trimming pared 6 bases from V and 0 bases from J, leaving 6 bases between. The CDR3: CASSYSSGNTIYF. The CDR3 DNA reads as TGTGCCAGCAGTTACAGCTCTGGAAACACCATATATTTT.

This clone has just one count. The CDR3 loop reads CASSKEGTGVDSPLHF. The CDR3 nucleotides read TGTGCCAGCAGCAAAGAAGGAACAGGGGTCGATTCACCCCTCCACTTT. The chain couples TRBV21-1 to TRBJ1-6; no DNA check was done on the table's D call, TRBD1. TRBV21-1 is reported as a pseudogene. The CDR3 is made up of 16 amino acids.

This clone was found once. This sequence joins TRBV12-1 and TRBJ1-1; the table's TRBD1 call for D was not verified on the DNA. TRBV12-1 is assigned pseudogene status. The CDR3 runs to 13 residues. The CDR3: CASSPPTHTEAFF. In DNA, the CDR3 is TGTGCCAGCAGCCCGCCGACACACACTGAAGCTTTCTTT.

This clone was seen only a few times. V is TRBV4-3 and J is TRBJ2-1, with 8 bases fitting TRBD2. The length of the CDR3 is 18 residues. Trimming took 0 bases from V and 1 from J; bases not matched to a gene: 8. Germline V CDR1 and CDR2: LGHNA, YSLEER. The CDR3 is CASSQEAIAGTSYNEQFF. In nucleotides, the CDR3 is TGCGCCAGCAGCCAAGAGGCTATAGCGGGGACGTCCTACAATGAGCAGTTCTTC.

This clone was observed a few times. The chain links TRBV2 to TRBJ2-6, with no clear D. Germline lookup yields CDR1 SNHLY and CDR2 FYNNEI. The CDR3 consists of 17 residues. V gave up 3 bases and J gave up 0 bases, with 12 bases separating them. As DNA, the CDR3 is TGTGCCAGCAGTGAGAGGCCCCCGAACTCTGGGGCCAACGTCCTGACTTTC. This sequence encodes CASSERPPNSGANVLTF.

This clone has a single count. This chain joins TRBV7-2 and TRBJ1-6; D is perhaps TRBD1 (6 bases). The CDR3 runs 15 residues. V was cut by 4 bases and J by 6 bases, with 13 bases left in between. Germline CDR1 SGHTA, CDR2 FQGNSA. CDR3 protein: CASSSSDSINSPLHF. The CDR3 DNA follows: TGTGCCAGCAGCTCATCGGACAGTATTAATTCACCCCTCCACTTT.

V is TRBV19 and J is TRBJ2-1, with 7 bases lining up with TRBD2. CDR1 is LNHDA, CDR2 SQIVND, per germline (reference sequence). The V and J ends lost 5 bases and 2 bases, in that order; junction bases with no gene match: 0. CDR3 length: 13 amino acids. The CDR3 DNA follows: TGTGCCAGTAGTGGGACTACCTACAATGAGCAGTTCTTC. Amino acid sequence: CASSGTTYNEQFF.

This chain joins TRBV19 and TRBJ1-1; 9 bases are a match to TRBD1. This CDR3 comprises 14 residues. Germline V CDR1 and CDR2: LNHDA, SQIVND (reference sequence). Trimming at V came to 7 bases and at J to 2 bases, leaving 5 bases not matched to a gene. CDR3 nucleotides: TGTGCCAGTACAAAGGGACAGGGCAACACTGAAGCTTTCTTT. Translating gives CASTKGQGNTEAFF.

This clone has only a few counts. This rearrangement joins TRBV4-2 to TRBJ2-5; D unclear. The germline V and J ends were trimmed by 0 bases and 2 bases, with 10 bases remaining between them. CDR1 and CDR2 (germline): LGHNA, YNFKEQ. CDR3 size: 15 residues. The CDR3 region has the DNA TGTGCCAGCAGCCAAGAATTAGTGTGGCAAGAGACCCAGTACTTC. As protein: CASSQELVWQETQYF.

The chain links TRBV7-9 to TRBJ2-5, with 7 bases identical to TRBD2. Germline loops: CDR1 SEHNR, CDR2 FQNEAQ (reference sequence). Losses at the gene ends were 3 bases for V and 2 bases for J; bases not matched to a gene: 6. This CDR3 contains 15 residues. The CDR3 DNA reads as TGTGCCAGCAGCTTCCGGCTAGCGGATCAAGAGACCCAGTACTTC. It encodes CASSFRLADQETQYF.

V usage is TRBV5-4 and J usage is TRBJ1-6; D ambiguous. Germline-derived CDR1 and CDR2 are SGHNT and YYREEE (reference sequence). CDR3 length equals 16 residues. V dropped 4 bases and J dropped 5 bases, with 16 bases sitting between them. The CDR3: CASSPGGLTNNSPLHF. The CDR3 DNA reads as TGTGCCAGCAGCCCGGGAGGGCTTACTAATAATTCACCCCTCCACTTT. Looking up the rest from reference TRBV5-4 and TRBJ1-6 gives the full variable domain: ETGVTQSPTHLIKTRGQQVTLRCSSQSGHNTVSWYQQALGQGPQFIFQYYREEENGRGNFPPRFSGLQFPNYSSELNVNALELDDSALYLCASSPGGLTNNSPLHFGNGTRLTVT.

The V gene is TRBV13, the J gene TRBJ1-2, with D possibly being TRBD1 (5 bases). Per the germline V gene, CDR1 is PRHDT and CDR2 is FYEKMQ (reference sequence). The CDR3 is 13 residues long. V lost 2 bases and J lost 8, with 12 bases in between. The CDR3 nucleotides are TGTGCCAGCAGCTTACGACAGCCAATGGGCTACACCTTC. It yields the protein CASSLRQPMGYTF. Filled out from reference TRBV13 and TRBJ1-2, the complete variable domain reads AAGVIQSPRHLIKEKRETATLKCYPIPRHDTVYWYQQGPGQDPQFLISFYEKMQSDKGSIPDRFSAQQFSDYHSELNMSSLELGDSALYFCASSLRQPMGYTFGSGTRLTVV.

This clone has a handful of counts. The CDR3 nucleotides are TGTGCCACCAGCAGAGATTTTCCAGGAAATGAGCAGTTCTTC. It specifies CATSRDFPGNEQFF. The V and J genes are TRBV15 and TRBJ2-1; D gene ambiguous. Trimming stripped 0 bases from V and 7 bases from J, with 10 bases between. Germline V lookup: CDR1 LNHNV, CDR2 YYDKDF (reference sequence). The CDR3 is made up of 14 amino acids.

This clone was picked up a small number of times. The rearrangement links TRBV28 to TRBJ2-7, with a possible D match to TRBD2 (5 bases). The CDR3 is made up of 13 amino acids. Trimming pared 10 bases from V and 1 base from J, leaving 14 bases between. CDR1 MDHEN and CDR2 SYDVKM come from the germline V gene. As DNA, the CDR3 is TGTGCCACCCTGAGAGGGTTTTCCTACGAGCAGTACTTC. Its translation is CATLRGFSYEQYF.

This clone has more than one count but fewer than ten. The chain has TRBV25-1 and TRBJ2-2, with D maybe TRBD1 (6 bases). Between the trimmed V and J ends, which lost 8 bases and 2 bases, there was a span of 18 bases. The CDR3 length is 16 residues. Germline V lookup: CDR1 MGHDK, CDR2 SYGVNS. CDR3 DNA: TGTGCCAGCTGCGAGTCCGGGACAATAAACACCGGGGAGCTGTTTTTT. This sequence encodes CASCESGTINTGELFF.

The J gene is TRBJ1-2, the V gene TRBV28; D is unresolved. V lost 5 bases to trimming and J lost 0 bases, with 19 bases between them. Germline V gene data show CDR1 as MDHEN and CDR2 as SYDVKM. This CDR3 comprises 17 residues. CDR3 nucleotides: TGTGCCAGCAGTGCCGGTAGTGCCTCTAGCTCTAACTATGGCTACACCTTC. This encodes CASSAGSASSSNYGYTF.

This clone was recorded once. The chain combines TRBV19 with TRBJ1-2; D unresolved. The V end was cut by 9 bases, the J end by 2 bases, with 10 bases between. The CDR3 has 12 residues. CDR1 LNHDA and CDR2 SQIVND come from the germline V gene (reference sequence). CDR3 nucleotides: TGTGCCAGCAATACTCTCAACTATGGCTACACCTTC. Protein: CASNTLNYGYTF.

This clone was detected only a few times. The V call is TRBV29-1, the J call TRBJ2-7; D gene ambiguous. Trimming left V 3 bases short and J 3 bases short, with 18 bases between. The CDR3 runs 15 residues. Germline lookup yields CDR1 SQVTM and CDR2 ANQGSEA. The CDR3 region is CSVEIRSNHFYEQYF. In nucleotides, the CDR3 is TGCAGCGTTGAGATCAGGTCAAATCATTTCTACGAGCAGTACTTC.

This clone was counted between two and nine times. The chain uses TRBV4-1 and TRBJ1-1, with D unresolved. The germline gives CDR1 MGHRA, CDR2 YSYEKL. Trimming removed 3 bases at V and 0 bases at J, with 14 bases between. CDR3 size: 16 residues. CDR3 sequence reads: CASSHNDRRLNTEAFF. The CDR3 nucleotides read TGCGCCAGCAGCCACAACGACCGGAGGCTGAACACTGAAGCTTTCTTT.

The rearrangement uses TRBV19 and TRBJ2-5; 8 positions match TRBD1. Germline-derived CDR1 and CDR2 are LNHDA and SQIVND (reference sequence). The J segment lost 5 bases and the V segment lost 7 bases, leaving 6 bases of the junction unmatched. The CDR3 contains 13 residues. For the CDR3, the DNA is TGTGCCAGTAAGGACAGGGTAGGGGAGACCCAGTACTTC. Protein product: CASKDRVGETQYF.

The chain uses TRBV6-5 and TRBJ1-2, with D possibly TRBD1 on 5 matching bases. From germline, CDR1 is MNHEY and CDR2 SVGAGI. Trimming took 9 bases from V and 5 from J, leaving 22 bases between them. The CDR3 runs 15 residues. Here the CDR3 DNA reads TGTGCCAGTAGCTGGGGAAGCAGGGTAGAATATGGCTACACCTTC. Amino acid sequence: CASSWGSRVEYGYTF.

V and J are TRBV18 and TRBJ2-1; 11 bases line up with TRBD2. With 3 bases clipped from V and 2 bases from J, the junction kept 6 bases outside the gene matches. The length of the CDR3 is 17 residues. Germline loops: CDR1 KGHSH, CDR2 LQKENI. Written as DNA, the CDR3 is TGTGCCAGCTCACCCACTTTAGCGGGGGGGGCCTACAATGAGCAGTTCTTC. Its protein is CASSPTLAGGAYNEQFF. Full variable domain (remainder filled in from reference TRBV18 and TRBJ2-1): NAGVMQNPRHLVRRRGQEARLRCSPMKGHSHVYWYRQLPEEGLKFMVYLQKENIIDESGMPKERFSAEFPKEGPSILRIQQVVRGDSAAYFCASSPTLAGGAYNEQFFGPGTRLTVL.